Listed here are 19 T cell receptor beta chains from one sample, sequenced in a study of identifying expanded T cells in peripheral blood. Assay: immunoSEQ multiplex PCR; the TCRdb copy retains only in-frame clones and omits some. The repertoire consists of around 60,000 clones, with about 85% occurring once and the leading ten covering roughly 19%. The source material was blood. All receptors derive from a person aged 18 to 69 in good health.

This chain connects TRBV5-4 to TRBJ2-1; D might be TRBD2 (7 bases). The V gene lost 4 bases and the J gene lost 3 bases, with 14 bases spanning the gap. CDR3 length: 15 residues. Germline CDR1 and CDR2: SGHNT and YYREEE (reference sequence). CDR3 DNA sequence: TGTGCCAGCAGCAAAAGGGGGGGACTCTACAATGAGCAGTTCTTC. Its translation is CASSKRGGLYNEQFF.

The chain links TRBV15 to TRBJ2-2, with a weak D call TRBD2 (5 bases). CDR1 and CDR2 from the germline V gene are LNHNV and YYDKDF (reference sequence). This CDR3 comprises 12 residues. The V and J ends lost 5 bases and 6 bases respectively, with 7 bases between them. The CDR3 protein is CATSSGSGELFF. The CDR3 coding sequence is TGTGCCACCAGCTCGGGATCCGGGGAGCTGTTTTTT. The whole variable domain, filled in from reference TRBV15 and TRBJ2-2, reads DAMVIQNPRYQVTQFGKPVTLSCSQTLNHNVMYWYQQKSSQAPKLLFHYYDKDFNNEADTPDNFQSRRPNTSFCFLDIRSPGLGDTAMYLCATSSGSGELFFGEGSRLTVL.

This clone appeared a single time. CDR3 DNA: TGTGCCAGCAGCCCCGGGAGGTTCTATGGCTACACCTTC. Translated, it gives CASSPGRFYGYTF. The rearrangement uses TRBV7-8 and TRBJ1-2; D is ambiguous. The CDR3 length is 13 residues. With 5 bases removed from V and 4 bases from J, the gap between germline ends came to 11 bases. Germline CDR1 reads SGHVS; CDR2 reads FQNEAQ.

This clone was recorded once. The CDR3 is CASSIPGGREFF. CDR3 bases: TGTGCCAGCAGCATTCCCGGGGGCCGAGAGTTCTTC. The chain combines TRBV7-9 with TRBJ2-1; possibly TRBD1 or TRBD2 for D (6 bases each). CDR1 and CDR2 (germline): SEHNR, FQNEAQ (reference sequence). The CDR3 runs to 12 residues. Trimming took off 5 bases at V and 14 bases at J, with 16 bases between the two ends.

The V gene is TRBV4-2, the J gene TRBJ1-2; unclear D gene. The CDR3 length is 17 residues. V was pared by 0 bases and J by 0 bases, with 14 bases between. Per germline, CDR1 LGHNA and CDR2 YNFKEQ. CDR3 amino acids: CASSQDLTASPNYGYTF. In DNA form, the CDR3 reads TGTGCCAGCAGCCAAGATCTCACAGCATCCCCTAACTATGGCTACACCTTC.

The rearrangement links TRBV5-1 to TRBJ2-5; 13 bases are a match to TRBD2. The V and J ends lost 4 bases and 4 bases, in that order; junction bases with no gene match: 13. The CDR3 runs to 18 residues. The germline CDR1 and CDR2 sequences are SGHRS and YFSETQ. Here the CDR3 DNA reads TGCGCCAGCAGCCCCGGACTAGCGGGAGACGGGGGGCGAGAGACCCAGTACTTC. Residues: CASSPGLAGDGGRETQYF.

J is TRBJ2-2 and V is TRBV21-1; the table gives TRBD1 as D, unverified against the DNA. TRBV21-1 is designated a pseudogene. CDR3 length: 22 amino acids. In nucleotides, the CDR3 is TGTGCCAGCAGCAAACCGAGGACAGGGGGCGTTCGAAAGCACCGGACCACCGGGGAGCTGTTTTTT. This translates into CASSKPRTGGVRKHRTTGELFF.

The chain carries TRBV11-2 and TRBJ2-2, with D uncertain. The germline gives CDR1 SGHAT, CDR2 FQNNGV. With 2 bases removed from V and 6 bases from J, the gap between germline ends came to 4 bases. The CDR3 covers 12 residues. This CDR3 reads CASSLYSGELFF. CDR3 sequence (DNA): TGTGCCAGCAGCTTATACTCCGGGGAGCTGTTTTTT. Full variable domain (outside the CDR3, taken from reference TRBV11-2 and TRBJ2-2): EAGVAQSPRYKIIEKRQSVAFWCNPISGHATLYWYQQILGQGPKLLIQFQNNGVVDDSQLPKDRFSAERLKGVDSTLKIQPAKLEDSAVYLCASSLYSGELFFGEGSRLTVL.

J is TRBJ1-2 and V is TRBV5-4; perhaps TRBD1 as D (5 bases). Germline values: CDR1 SGHNT, CDR2 YYREEE (reference sequence). The germline V and J ends were trimmed by 0 bases and 11 bases, with 8 bases remaining between them. This CDR3 is 11 amino acids long. This CDR3 is CASSLAGGYTF. CDR3 coding DNA: TGTGCCAGCAGCTTGGCCGGGGGGTACACCTTC.

This sequence joins TRBV10-3 and TRBJ1-5; D is ambiguous. Germline CDR1 and CDR2: ENHRY and SYGVKD. The CDR3 spans 15 residues. Trimming left V 0 bases short and J 5 bases short, with 11 bases between. The chain's CDR3 is CAISESKPSDQPQHF. As DNA, the CDR3 is TGTGCCATCAGTGAGTCGAAACCGAGCGATCAGCCCCAGCATTTT.

This clone has only one observation. CDR3 nucleotides: TGTGCCAGTAGTGCGATTGGACAGGGGGCGCGTATAGAACTGTTTTTT. It is translated as CASSAIGQGARIELFF. The rearrangement links TRBV19 to TRBJ1-4; TRBD1 matches 11 bases. J was trimmed by 12 bases and V by 5 bases; bases with no gene match: 14. The CDR3 is made up of 16 amino acids. Germline values: CDR1 LNHDA, CDR2 SQIVND (reference sequence).

The chain carries TRBV29-1 and TRBJ1-1; 10 nucleotides align to TRBD1. Germline CDR1 reads SQVTM; CDR2 reads ANQGSEA. The CDR3 runs to 13 residues. Trimming removed 7 bases from V and 5 bases from J; junction bases left unmatched: 7. The CDR3 reads CSGDRGLNTEAFF. For the CDR3, the DNA is TGCAGCGGCGACAGGGGGCTTAATACTGAAGCTTTCTTT.

This chain connects TRBV13 to TRBJ1-1; D possibly corresponds to TRBD1 (5 bases). Germline CDR1 is PRHDT and CDR2 is FYEKMQ (reference sequence). The CDR3 loop spans 14 amino acids. The V end was cut by 0 bases, the J end by 6 bases, with 11 bases between. CDR3 bases: TGTGCCAGCAGCTTAGGGGCCAGGGTCTCTGAAGCTTTCTTT. Its translation: CASSLGARVSEAFF.

The V gene is TRBV7-9, the J gene TRBJ2-5, with TRBD2 identical over 9 bases. The V and J ends lost 5 bases and 4 bases, in that order; junction bases with no gene match: 8. Germline assignment: CDR1 SEHNR and CDR2 FQNEAQ (reference sequence). The length of the CDR3 is 15 residues. This CDR3 reads CASSRGTTSGETQYF. As DNA, the CDR3 is TGTGCCAGCAGCCGAGGGACGACTAGCGGAGAGACCCAGTACTTC.

The CDR3 nucleotides read TGTGCTTTCTTAAGGGGCGCCCGAGGGTTAGCTTTCTTT. Translating gives CAFLRGARGLAFF. The chain is built from TRBV30 and TRBJ1-1; a weak D match, TRBD1 (5 bases). The CDR3 is 13 residues long. Germline V CDR1 and CDR2: GTSNPN, SVGIG (reference sequence).

The chain uses TRBV7-8 and TRBJ2-1, with TRBD2 identical over 11 bases. The length of the CDR3 is 16 residues. Per the germline V gene, CDR1 is SGHVS and CDR2 is FQNEAQ. V lost 4 bases, J lost 1 base, and 3 bases stayed unmatched. The CDR3 reads CASSSGTSGSYNEQFF. CDR3 in DNA: TGTGCCAGCAGCTCTGGGACTAGCGGATCCTACAATGAGCAGTTCTTC.

Points on this clone: Other DNA sequences in the sample encode the same CDR3. The chain carries TRBV6-5 and TRBJ1-2; weak D call: TRBD1 (6 bases). This CDR3 is 15 amino acids long. Deletions cut 3 bases from V and 8 bases from J, with 19 bases between. CDR1 and CDR2 from the germline V gene are MNHEY and SVGAGI. The CDR3: CASSYTPRGGGGYTF. The DNA for the CDR3 is TGTGCCAGCAGTTATACCCCAAGGGGGGGCGGGGGCTACACCTTC.

This clone was detected ten times or more. V is TRBV5-6 and J is TRBJ1-3; 8 nucleotides line up with TRBD1. From germline, CDR1 is SGHDT and CDR2 YYEEEE. The V gene end was trimmed by 4 bases and the J gene end by 4 bases; junction bases not matched to a gene: 10. This CDR3 spans 16 amino acids. CDR3 amino acids: CASSIYQGASGNTIYF. The CDR3 region has the DNA TGTGCCAGCAGCATCTACCAGGGGGCGTCGGGAAACACCATATATTTT.

The J gene is TRBJ1-1, the V gene TRBV19; D remains ambiguous. V was clipped by 3 bases and J by 0 bases, with 8 bases between them. Per the germline V gene, CDR1 is LNHDA and CDR2 is SQIVND (reference sequence). The CDR3 spans 14 residues. The CDR3 DNA reads as TGTGCCAGTAGTATCTCCCGGCTGAACACTGAAGCTTTCTTT. Translation: CASSISRLNTEAFF.